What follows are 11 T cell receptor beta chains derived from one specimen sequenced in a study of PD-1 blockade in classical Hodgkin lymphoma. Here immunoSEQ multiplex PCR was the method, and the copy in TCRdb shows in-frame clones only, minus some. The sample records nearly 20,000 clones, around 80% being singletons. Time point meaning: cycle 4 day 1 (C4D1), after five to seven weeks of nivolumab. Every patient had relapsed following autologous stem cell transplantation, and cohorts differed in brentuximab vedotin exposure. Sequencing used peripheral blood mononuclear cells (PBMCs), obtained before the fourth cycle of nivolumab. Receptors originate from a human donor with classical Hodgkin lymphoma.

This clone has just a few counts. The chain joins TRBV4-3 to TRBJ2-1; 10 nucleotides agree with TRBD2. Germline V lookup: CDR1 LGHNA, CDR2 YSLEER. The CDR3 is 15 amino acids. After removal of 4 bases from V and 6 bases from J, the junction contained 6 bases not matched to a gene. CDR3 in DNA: TGCGCCAGCAGCCTTGTATTAGCGGGAGGCAATGAGCAGTTCTTC. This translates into CASSLVLAGGNEQFF.

CDR3 in amino acids: CASSPRTHMNTEAFF. Here the CDR3 DNA reads TGTGCCAGCAGCCCTAGGACACACATGAACACTGAAGCTTTCTTT. This sequence joins TRBV5-4 and TRBJ1-1; a possible D gene is TRBD1 (5 bases). V lost 4 bases and J 0 bases, leaving 13 bases between the germline ends. This CDR3 has 15 residues. Germline CDR1 SGHNT, CDR2 YYREEE (reference sequence). The variable domain in full, completed from reference TRBV5-4 and TRBJ1-1, reads ETGVTQSPTHLIKTRGQQVTLRCSSQSGHNTVSWYQQALGQGPQFIFQYYREEENGRGNFPPRFSGLQFPNYSSELNVNALELDDSALYLCASSPRTHMNTEAFFGQGTRLTVV.

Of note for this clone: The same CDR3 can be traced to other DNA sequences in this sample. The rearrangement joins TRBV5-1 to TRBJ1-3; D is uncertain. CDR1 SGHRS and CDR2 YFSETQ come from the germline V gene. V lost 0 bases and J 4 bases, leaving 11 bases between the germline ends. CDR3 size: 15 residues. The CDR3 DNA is TGCGCCAGCAGCTTGGAGGCAGGAGGCGGAAACACCATATATTTT. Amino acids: CASSLEAGGGNTIYF. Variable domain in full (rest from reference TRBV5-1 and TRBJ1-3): KAGVTQTPRYLIKTRGQQVTLSCSPISGHRSVSWYQQTPGQGLQFLFEYFSETQRNKGNFPGRFSGRQFSNSRSEMNVSTLELGDSALYLCASSLEAGGGNTIYFGEGSWLTVV.

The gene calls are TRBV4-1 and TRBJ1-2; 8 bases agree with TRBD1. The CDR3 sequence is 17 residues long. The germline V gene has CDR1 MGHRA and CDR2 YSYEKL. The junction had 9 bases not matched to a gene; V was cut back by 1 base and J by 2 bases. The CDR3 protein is CASSQVQAGTGNYGYTF. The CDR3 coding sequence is TGCGCCAGCAGCCAAGTACAGGCCGGGACAGGCAACTATGGCTACACCTTC.

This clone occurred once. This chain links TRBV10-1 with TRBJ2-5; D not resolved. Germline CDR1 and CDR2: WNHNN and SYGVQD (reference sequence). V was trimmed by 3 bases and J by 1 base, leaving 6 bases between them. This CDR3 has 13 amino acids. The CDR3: CASSESLQETQYF. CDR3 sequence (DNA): TGCGCCAGCAGTGAAAGCCTCCAAGAGACCCAGTACTTC.

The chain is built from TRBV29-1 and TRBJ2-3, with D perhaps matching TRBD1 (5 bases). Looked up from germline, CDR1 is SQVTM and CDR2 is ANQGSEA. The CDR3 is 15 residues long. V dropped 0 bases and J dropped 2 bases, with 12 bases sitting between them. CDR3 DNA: TGCAGCGTTGAAGATCGGAACAGGCACACAGATACGCAGTATTTT. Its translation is CSVEDRNRHTDTQYF.

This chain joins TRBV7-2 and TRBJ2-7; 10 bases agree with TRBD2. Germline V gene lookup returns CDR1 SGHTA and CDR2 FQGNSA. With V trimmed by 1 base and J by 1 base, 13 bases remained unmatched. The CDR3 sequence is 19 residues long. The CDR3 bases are TGTGCCAGCAGCTTAGAGCACCTAGCGGGAGCCGTAGGGTCCTACGAGCAGTACTTC. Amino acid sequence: CASSLEHLAGAVGSYEQYF.

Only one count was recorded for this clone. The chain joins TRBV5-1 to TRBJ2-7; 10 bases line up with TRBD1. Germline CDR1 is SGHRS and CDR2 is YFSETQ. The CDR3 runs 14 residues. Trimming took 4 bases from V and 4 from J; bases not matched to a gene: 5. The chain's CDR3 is CASSATGGSYEQYF. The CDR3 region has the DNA TGCGCCAGCAGCGCGACAGGGGGCTCTTACGAGCAGTACTTC.

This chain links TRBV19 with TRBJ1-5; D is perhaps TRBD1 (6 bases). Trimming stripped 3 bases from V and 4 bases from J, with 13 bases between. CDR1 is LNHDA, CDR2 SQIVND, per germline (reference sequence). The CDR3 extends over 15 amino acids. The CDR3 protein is CASSMGEGGNQPQHF. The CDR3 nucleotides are TGTGCCAGTAGTATGGGTGAGGGGGGGAATCAGCCCCAGCATTTT.

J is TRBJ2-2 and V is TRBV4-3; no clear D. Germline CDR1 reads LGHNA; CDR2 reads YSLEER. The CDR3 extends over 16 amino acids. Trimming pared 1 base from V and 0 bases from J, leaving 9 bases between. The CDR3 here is CASSQVVGANTGELFF. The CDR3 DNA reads TGCGCCAGCAGCCAAGTTGTAGGCGCGAACACCGGGGAGCTGTTTTTT.

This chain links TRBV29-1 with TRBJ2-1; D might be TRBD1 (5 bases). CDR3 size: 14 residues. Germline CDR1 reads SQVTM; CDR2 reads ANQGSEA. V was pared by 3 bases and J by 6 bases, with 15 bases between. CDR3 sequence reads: CSVDSRRRANEQFF. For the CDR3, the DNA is TGCAGCGTTGATTCCCGGCGCAGGGCCAATGAGCAGTTCTTC.